The 25 T cell receptor beta chains listed next were all sequenced from one sample in a study of a mutant IDH1 vaccine in newly diagnosed glioma. Described time point: week 35, safety follow-up. Each vaccine dose was 300 ug of mutant IDH1 20-mer peptide, with topical imiquimod. Clones were sequenced by immunoSEQ multiplex PCR, and TCRdb holds only the in-frame ones, with some missing. The table includes about 72,000 clones, roughly 84% detected once. No antigen has been identified for these receptors. Specimen: PBMCs, collected from a glioma patient whose treatment included an IDH1 peptide vaccine. These receptors were collected from a young man with glioma.

The rearrangement uses TRBV15 and TRBJ2-2; 7 nucleotides line up with TRBD2. Germline V gene data show CDR1 as LNHNV and CDR2 as YYDKDF (reference sequence). The J segment lost 4 bases and the V segment lost 6 bases, leaving 11 bases of the junction unmatched. The CDR3 sequence is 16 residues long. The CDR3 sequence: CATRGYSGVRTGELFF. The CDR3 DNA reads TGTGCCACCAGGGGCTACAGCGGGGTGCGCACCGGGGAGCTGTTTTTT.

The chain joins TRBV5-1 to TRBJ2-1; no firm D call. This CDR3 has 15 amino acids. V lost 1 base to trimming and J lost 0 bases, with 8 bases between them. Germline V gene sequence: CDR1 SGHRS, CDR2 YFSETQ. The CDR3 region has the DNA TGCGCCAGCAGCTTGACTCCCAACTCCTACAATGAGCAGTTCTTC. Translating it yields CASSLTPNSYNEQFF.

The chain has TRBV5-1 and TRBJ1-3, with D possibly matching TRBD1 (5 bases). CDR1 and CDR2 (germline): SGHRS, YFSETQ. V was clipped by 0 bases and J by 0 bases, with 16 bases between them. There are 18 residues in the CDR3. The CDR3 bases are TGCGCCAGCAGCTTGGCCGTCCTTGACGGGGGCTCTGGAAACACCATATATTTT. Translation: CASSLAVLDGGSGNTIYF.

The DNA for the CDR3 is TGTGCCAGCAGCACTGGTGATAACTATGGCTACACCTTC. The encoded protein is CASSTGDNYGYTF. The chain employs TRBV9 and TRBJ1-2, with no clear D. The CDR3 is made up of 13 amino acids. With 4 bases removed from V and 1 base from J, the gap between germline ends came to 8 bases. CDR1 is SGDLS and CDR2 is YYNGEE in the germline V gene.

The chain has TRBV5-1 and TRBJ1-4, with 10 bases that match TRBD1. The ends lost 3 bases at V and 3 bases at J; junction bases unmatched: 8. This CDR3 region has 17 residues. CDR1 SGHRS and CDR2 YFSETQ come from the germline V gene. Here the CDR3 DNA reads TGCGCCAGCAGCTCGGGACAGGGGAACAGACCTAATGAAAAACTGTTTTTT. This codes for CASSSGQGNRPNEKLFF.

The chain recombines TRBV7-8 with TRBJ1-1, with D uncertain. Germline V gives CDR1 SGHVS, CDR2 FQNEAQ. V lost 1 base and J 2 bases, leaving 5 bases between the germline ends. This CDR3 spans 13 amino acids. CDR3 loop: CASSLVPNTEAFF. In DNA form, the CDR3 reads TGTGCCAGCAGCTTAGTACCAAACACTGAAGCTTTCTTT.

The chain has TRBV4-2 and TRBJ1-1; D unresolved. CDR3 length equals 16 residues. Trimming pared 1 base from V and 12 bases from J, leaving 24 bases between. The germline V gene has CDR1 LGHNA and CDR2 YNFKEQ. The CDR3 spells CASSQVAKSEGSLTFF. Here the CDR3 DNA reads TGTGCCAGCAGCCAAGTAGCAAAGTCTGAGGGAAGTCTAACTTTCTTT.

V is TRBV27 and J is TRBJ2-7, with 9 bases aligning to TRBD1. In germline, CDR1 is MNHEY, CDR2 SMNVEV (reference sequence). Trimming took 0 bases from V and 1 from J; bases not matched to a gene: 4. The CDR3 runs 16 residues. CDR3 in DNA: TGTGCCAGCAGTTTATCGTTGACAGGGGGTTCCTACGAGCAGTACTTC. Translating gives CASSLSLTGGSYEQYF.

This chain joins TRBV2 and TRBJ1-2; D unresolved. Between the trimmed V and J ends, which lost 2 bases and 4 bases, there was a span of 17 bases. Germline CDR1 is SNHLY and CDR2 is FYNNEI. CDR3 length: 16 residues. CDR3 region: CASSELAAVGSYGYTF. The CDR3 nucleotides read TGTGCCAGCAGTGAATTGGCCGCAGTCGGTAGCTATGGCTACACCTTC. Filled out from reference TRBV2 and TRBJ1-2, the complete variable domain reads EPEVTQTPSHQVTQMGQEVILRCVPISNHLYFYWYRQILGQKVEFLVSFYNNEISEKSEIFDDQFSVERPDGSNFTLKIRSTKLEDSAMYFCASSELAAVGSYGYTFGSGTRLTVV.

This rearrangement joins TRBV7-6 to TRBJ1-1; tentatively, D is TRBD1 (5 bases). Per germline, CDR1 SGHVS and CDR2 FNYEAQ. The CDR3 totals 12 residues. V was shortened by 4 bases and J by 11 bases, with 14 bases between the two germline ends. As DNA, the CDR3 is TGTGCCAGCAGCTCCCCAAGAGGGGAGGCTTTCTTT. Translated: CASSSPRGEAFF.

The chain has TRBV4-1 and TRBJ1-2; D is unresolved. The CDR3 is 14 amino acids. CDR1 MGHRA and CDR2 YSYEKL come from the germline V gene. Trimming removed 0 bases from V and 2 bases from J, with 7 bases in between. CDR3: CASSQDGQNYGYTF. The DNA of the CDR3 is TGCGCCAGCAGCCAAGATGGGCAGAACTATGGCTACACCTTC.

V is TRBV7-2 and J is TRBJ1-3; D might be TRBD1 (5 bases). This CDR3 comprises 13 residues. CDR1 and CDR2 (germline): SGHTA, FQGNSA. V dropped 4 bases and J dropped 4 bases, with 8 bases sitting between them. The CDR3 region is CASSSKGGNTIYF. The CDR3, as DNA: TGTGCCAGCAGCTCCAAGGGGGGAAACACCATATATTTT.

This clone was picked up one time. The chain joins TRBV5-1 to TRBJ1-2; the D gene is possibly TRBD1 (5 bases). CDR3 size: 14 residues. Germline CDR1 is SGHRS and CDR2 is YFSETQ. Trimming cost V 5 bases and J 4 bases, with 15 bases left between them. CDR3 in amino acids: CASSPTVEVYGYTF. The DNA for the CDR3 is TGCGCCAGCAGTCCGACAGTCGAGGTCTATGGCTACACCTTC.

The chain links TRBV30 to TRBJ2-7; tentative D call: TRBD1 (6 bases). Germline CDR1 reads GTSNPN; CDR2 reads SVGIG (reference sequence). This CDR3 has 14 amino acids. The V and J ends lost 5 bases and 1 base respectively, with 15 bases between them. The CDR3 here is CAWATGIPSYEQYF. The CDR3 region has the DNA TGTGCCTGGGCAACAGGGATTCCGTCCTACGAGCAGTACTTC.

The genes are TRBV19 and TRBJ1-1, with unresolved D. Germline CDR1 is LNHDA and CDR2 is SQIVND (reference sequence). Trimming cost V 5 bases and J 2 bases, with 12 bases left between them. This CDR3 has 14 residues. This CDR3 reads CASSSHRGNTEAFF. The CDR3 DNA sequence: TGTGCCAGTAGTTCCCACCGGGGTAACACTGAAGCTTTCTTT.

This clone appeared once. The rearrangement links TRBV13 to TRBJ2-5; 9 positions match TRBD1. The CDR3 is 16 residues long. V trimming: 4 bases; J trimming: 5 bases; junction bases outside the gene matches: 11. Per germline, CDR1 PRHDT and CDR2 FYEKMQ (reference sequence). The CDR3 nucleotides read TGTGCCAGCAGCTCACTTCTACAGGGGGCAGGGGAGACCCAGTACTTC. Residues: CASSSLLQGAGETQYF.

CDR3 sequence: CASSPTGTGRSEQYF. DNA for the CDR3: TGTGCCAGCAGCCCCACCGGGACAGGGAGAAGCGAGCAGTACTTC. The rearrangement links TRBV7-9 to TRBJ2-7, with 9 bases identical to TRBD1. The germline gives CDR1 SEHNR, CDR2 FQNEAQ (reference sequence). The V gene end was trimmed by 5 bases and the J gene end by 6 bases; junction bases not matched to a gene: 11. This CDR3 comprises 15 residues.

This clone is a singleton in its sample. V usage is TRBV2 and J usage is TRBJ2-7, with D uncertain. The CDR3 covers 15 residues. From germline, CDR1 is SNHLY and CDR2 FYNNEI. V was cut by 5 bases and J by 3 bases, with 17 bases left in between. The CDR3 region is CASSPGFSKHYEQYF. The CDR3 nucleotides are TGTGCCAGCAGTCCCGGCTTTTCTAAACACTACGAGCAGTACTTC.

The CDR3 loop reads CASSVRRGGYTF. CDR3 in DNA: TGTGCCAGCAGCGTCCGGCGGGGCGGCTACACCTTC. V usage is TRBV28 and J usage is TRBJ1-2; D may be TRBD1 (5 bases). The germline V and J ends were trimmed by 6 bases and 8 bases, with 13 bases remaining between them. The CDR3 totals 12 residues. The V gene's germline CDR1 is MDHEN and CDR2 SYDVKM.

J is TRBJ1-1 and V is TRBV4-2, with a weak D call TRBD1 (5 bases). The CDR3 has 11 amino acids. Looked up from germline, CDR1 is LGHNA and CDR2 is YNFKEQ. The V and J ends lost 8 bases and 6 bases respectively, with 10 bases between them. CDR3 sequence (DNA): TGTGCCAGCCGGGGCTTCGCTGAAGCTTTCTTT. Its translation: CASRGFAEAFF.

The V call is TRBV7-9, the J call TRBJ2-1; possible D gene TRBD1, 6 bases. V gave up 8 bases and J gave up 4 bases, with 12 bases separating them. Germline CDR1 reads SEHNR; CDR2 reads FQNEAQ (reference sequence). The CDR3 has 13 residues. CDR3 loop: CASLLDSYNEQFF. As DNA, the CDR3 is TGTGCCAGCTTACTGGACAGTTACAATGAGCAGTTCTTC.

The chain is built from TRBV7-2 and TRBJ1-4, with D hard to call. The ends were cut back, 4 bases at V and 6 bases at J, with 15 bases in the middle. This CDR3 contains 15 residues. The germline gives CDR1 SGHTA, CDR2 FQGNSA. The CDR3 is CASSSGRGWYEKLFF. DNA of the CDR3: TGTGCCAGCAGCTCCGGACGAGGCTGGTATGAAAAACTGTTTTTT.

The CDR3 DNA reads as TGTGCCAGCAGCCCAGCCCGTGGATGGACAGATACGCAGTATTTT. Amino acid sequence: CASSPARGWTDTQYF. The chain is built from TRBV11-2 and TRBJ2-3; no reliable D call. The V and J ends lost 5 bases and 3 bases respectively, with 15 bases between them. The CDR3 spans 15 residues. The V gene's germline CDR1 is SGHAT and CDR2 FQNNGV. Based on the CDR3 plus reference TRBV11-2 and TRBJ2-3, the full variable domain is EAGVAQSPRYKIIEKRQSVAFWCNPISGHATLYWYQQILGQGPKLLIQFQNNGVVDDSQLPKDRFSAERLKGVDSTLKIQPAKLEDSAVYLCASSPARGWTDTQYFGPGTRLTVL.

This chain connects TRBV7-2 to TRBJ2-6, with TRBD1 identical over 7 bases. The CDR3 runs to 19 residues. Trimming removed 3 bases from V and 0 bases from J; junction bases left unmatched: 11. Germline V gene data show CDR1 as SGHTA and CDR2 as FQGNSA. CDR3 sequence (DNA): TGTGCCAGCAGCTTCAGACCCGGGACAGCCTACTCTGGGGCCAACGTCCTGACTTTC. Translated, it gives CASSFRPGTAYSGANVLTF. Filled out from reference TRBV7-2 and TRBJ2-6, the complete variable domain reads GAGVSQSPSNKVTEKGKDVELRCDPISGHTALYWYRQSLGQGLEFLIYFQGNSAPDKSGLPSDRFSAERTGGSVSTLTIQRTQQEDSAVYLCASSFRPGTAYSGANVLTFGAGSRLTVL.

This clone was seen only a few times. The genes are TRBV7-9 and TRBJ1-1; D is unclear. CDR1 is SEHNR and CDR2 is FQNEAQ in the germline V gene (reference sequence). V was shortened by 5 bases and J by 8 bases, with 12 bases between the two germline ends. CDR3 length: 12 residues. The CDR3 spells CASSEVGIEAFF. The DNA of the CDR3 is TGTGCCAGCAGCGAGGTAGGGATCGAAGCTTTCTTT.